This entry is about one TCR beta chain. A read error may produce the germline difference seen at one junction end. This record belongs to a study of blood T cell repertoires in COVID-19. Study-wide context: Sites across the United States, Italy and Spain contributed samples from acute and convalescent COVID-19. PBMCs, B-cell-depleted T cells, or T cells provided the cDNA or gDNA that made up the material.

In the source study's methods: Amplification of reference gene primers was used by the study to estimate nucleated cell counts. Libraries were prepared by immunoSEQ multiplex PCR; TCRdb keeps only in-frame clonotypes and omits some of them. D and trimming come from the DNA, and the V and J calls and clone size come from that table. The sample includes tens of thousands of clones, over 80% of them seen just once. Germline V gives CDR1 MNHEY, CDR2 SVGAGI. The CDR3 has 12 amino acids. The sequenced sample consisted of peripheral blood. This receptor was taken from an elderly man with active or convalescent COVID-19. J is TRBJ2-1 and V is TRBV6-5; tentatively, D is TRBD1 (5 bases). In DNA form, the CDR3 reads TGTGCCGGCAGGGCCTCATACAATGAGCAGTTCTTC. Amino acids: CAGRASYNEQFF.